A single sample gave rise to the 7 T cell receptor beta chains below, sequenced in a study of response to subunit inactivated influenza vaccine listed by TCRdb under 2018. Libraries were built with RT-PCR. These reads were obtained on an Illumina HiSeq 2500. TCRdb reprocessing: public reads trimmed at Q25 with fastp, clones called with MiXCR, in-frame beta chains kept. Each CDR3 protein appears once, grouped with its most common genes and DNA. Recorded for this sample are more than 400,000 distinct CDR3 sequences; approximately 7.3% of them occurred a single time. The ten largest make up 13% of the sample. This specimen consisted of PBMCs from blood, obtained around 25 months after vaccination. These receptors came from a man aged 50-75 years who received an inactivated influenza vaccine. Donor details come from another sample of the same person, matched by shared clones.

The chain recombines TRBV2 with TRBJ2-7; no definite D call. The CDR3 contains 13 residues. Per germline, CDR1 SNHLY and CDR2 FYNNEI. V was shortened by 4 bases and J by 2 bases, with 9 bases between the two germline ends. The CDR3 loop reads CASSGQATYEQYF. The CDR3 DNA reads TGTGCCAGCAGTGGTCAGGCTACCTACGAGCAGTACTTC.

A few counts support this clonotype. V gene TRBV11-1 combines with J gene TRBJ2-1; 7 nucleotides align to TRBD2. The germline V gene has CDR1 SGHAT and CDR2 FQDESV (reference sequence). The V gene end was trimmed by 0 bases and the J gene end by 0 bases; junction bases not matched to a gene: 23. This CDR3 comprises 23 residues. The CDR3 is CASSLADPQGSGATISSYNEQFF. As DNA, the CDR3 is TGTGCCAGCAGCTTAGCGGACCCCCAGGGAAGCGGGGCTACGATAAGCTCCTACAATGAGCAGTTCTTC.

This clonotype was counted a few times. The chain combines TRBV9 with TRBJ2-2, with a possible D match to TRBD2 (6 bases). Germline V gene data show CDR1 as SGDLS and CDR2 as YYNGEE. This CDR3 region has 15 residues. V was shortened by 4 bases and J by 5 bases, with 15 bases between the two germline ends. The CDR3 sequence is CASSTRTSGTGELFF. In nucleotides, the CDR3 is TGTGCCAGCAGCACTCGGACCAGCGGGACCGGGGAGCTGTTTTTT.

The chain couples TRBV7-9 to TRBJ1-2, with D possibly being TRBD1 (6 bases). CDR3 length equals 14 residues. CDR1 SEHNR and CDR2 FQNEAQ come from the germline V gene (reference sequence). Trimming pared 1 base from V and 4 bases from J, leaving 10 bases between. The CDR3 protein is CASSLEGVSYGYTF. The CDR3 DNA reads TGTGCCAGCAGCTTAGAGGGGGTGAGCTATGGCTACACCTTC.

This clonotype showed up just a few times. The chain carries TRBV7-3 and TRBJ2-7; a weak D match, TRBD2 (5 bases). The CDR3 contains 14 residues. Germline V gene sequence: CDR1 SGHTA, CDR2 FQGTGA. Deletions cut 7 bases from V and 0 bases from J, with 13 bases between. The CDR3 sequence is CASKTSSGSYEQYF. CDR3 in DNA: TGTGCCAGCAAGACCTCAAGCGGCTCCTACGAGCAGTACTTC.

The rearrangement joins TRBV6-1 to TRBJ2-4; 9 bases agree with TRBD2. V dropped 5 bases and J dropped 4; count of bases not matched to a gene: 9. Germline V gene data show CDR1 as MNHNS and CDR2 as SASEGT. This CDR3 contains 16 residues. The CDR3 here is CASSRLGGGGKNIQYF. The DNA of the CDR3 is TGTGCCAGCAGTCGGCTAGGCGGGGGGGGTAAAAACATTCAGTACTTC.

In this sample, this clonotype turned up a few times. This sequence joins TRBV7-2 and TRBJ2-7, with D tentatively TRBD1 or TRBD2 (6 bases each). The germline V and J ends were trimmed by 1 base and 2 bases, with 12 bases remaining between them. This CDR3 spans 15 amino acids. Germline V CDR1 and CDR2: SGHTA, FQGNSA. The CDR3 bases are TGTGCCAGCAGCTTAGTGGGGGGCGATCCCTACGAGCAGTACTTC. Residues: CASSLVGGDPYEQYF.